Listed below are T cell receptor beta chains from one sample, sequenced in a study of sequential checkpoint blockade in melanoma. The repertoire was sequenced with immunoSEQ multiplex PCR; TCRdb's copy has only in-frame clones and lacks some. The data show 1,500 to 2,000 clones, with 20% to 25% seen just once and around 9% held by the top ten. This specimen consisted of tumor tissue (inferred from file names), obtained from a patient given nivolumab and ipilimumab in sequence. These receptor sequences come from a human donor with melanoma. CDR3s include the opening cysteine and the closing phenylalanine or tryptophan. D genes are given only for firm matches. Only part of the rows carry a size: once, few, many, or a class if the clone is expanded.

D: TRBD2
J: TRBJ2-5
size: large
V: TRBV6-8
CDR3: CASRPIAGVRETQYF
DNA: TGTGCCAGCAGACCCATAGCGGGGGTGAGAGAGACCCAGTACTTC

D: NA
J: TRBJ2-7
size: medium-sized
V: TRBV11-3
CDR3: CASSFGQISYEQYF
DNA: TGTGCCAGCAGCTTCGGTCAAATCTCCTACGAGCAGTACTTC

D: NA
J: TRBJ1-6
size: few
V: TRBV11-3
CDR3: CASSLASGLGNSPLHF
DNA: TGTGCCAGCAGCTTGGCCTCCGGACTTGGGAACTCACCCCTCCACTTT

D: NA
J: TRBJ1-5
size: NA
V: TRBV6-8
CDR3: CASSRQGLGGNQPQHF
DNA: TGTGCCAGTAGTCGCCAGGGTCTGGGGGGCAATCAGCCCCAGCATTTT

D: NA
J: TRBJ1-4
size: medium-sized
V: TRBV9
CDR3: CASSVTGDGEKLFF
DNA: TGTGCCAGCAGCGTAACCGGGGATGGAGAAAAACTGTTTTTT

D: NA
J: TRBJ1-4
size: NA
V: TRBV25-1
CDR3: CASSERGWGALGEKLFF
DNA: TGTGCCAGCAGTGAGAGGGGGTGGGGGGCGTTAGGTGAAAAACTGTTTTTT

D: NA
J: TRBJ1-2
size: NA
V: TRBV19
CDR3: CASSIYANYGYTF
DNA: TGTGCCAGTAGTATATACGCTAACTATGGCTACACCTTC

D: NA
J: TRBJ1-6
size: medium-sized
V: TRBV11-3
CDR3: CASSSSTGPLSPLHF
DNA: TGTGCCAGCAGCTCAAGCACAGGGCCCCTATCACCCCTCCACTTT

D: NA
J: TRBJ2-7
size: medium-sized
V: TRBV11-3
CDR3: CASSLDQAGGSYEQYF
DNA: TGTGCCAGCAGCTTAGATCAGGCAGGGGGGTCCTACGAGCAGTACTTC

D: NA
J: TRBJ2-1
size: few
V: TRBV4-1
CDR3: CASSQDQTAGRRHNEQFF
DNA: TGCGCCAGCAGCCAAGACCAAACCGCAGGGCGCAGGCACAATGAGCAGTTCTTC

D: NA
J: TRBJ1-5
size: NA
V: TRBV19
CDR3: CASSIADRSNQPQHF
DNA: TGTGCCAGTAGTATAGCTGACAGAAGCAATCAGCCCCAGCATTTT

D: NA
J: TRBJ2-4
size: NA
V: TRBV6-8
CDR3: CASSPWGVAKNIQYF
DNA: TGTGCCAGCAGTCCCTGGGGAGTAGCCAAAAACATTCAGTACTTC

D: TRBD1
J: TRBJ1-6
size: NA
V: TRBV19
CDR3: CASSAGTGLSSPLHF
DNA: TGTGCCAGTAGTGCCGGGACAGGGCTCTCTTCACCCCTCCACTTT

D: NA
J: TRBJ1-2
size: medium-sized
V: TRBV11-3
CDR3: CASSLVVGTPSGYTF
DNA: TGTGCCAGCAGCTTGGTGGTTGGGACGCCGTCTGGCTACACCTTC

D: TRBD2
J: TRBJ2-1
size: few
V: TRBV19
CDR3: CASSMFLAGEREQFF
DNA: TGTGCCAGTAGTATGTTTCTAGCGGGCGAGAGGGAGCAGTTCTTC

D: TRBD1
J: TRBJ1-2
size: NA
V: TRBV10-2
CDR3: CATSRQGQSGYTF
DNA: TGCGCCACTTCGCGACAGGGGCAGAGCGGCTACACCTTC

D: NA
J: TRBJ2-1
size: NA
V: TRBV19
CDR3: CASTPHNSDSYNEQFF
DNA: TGTGCCAGTACCCCACATAACTCCGACTCCTACAATGAGCAGTTCTTC

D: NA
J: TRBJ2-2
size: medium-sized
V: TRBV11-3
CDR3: CASSLWLLGGTGELFF
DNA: TGTGCCAGCAGCTTATGGCTTCTGGGGGGCACCGGGGAGCTGTTTTTT

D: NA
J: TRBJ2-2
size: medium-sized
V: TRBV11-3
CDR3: CASSLGWRTGELFF
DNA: TGTGCCAGCAGCTTGGGATGGCGTACCGGGGAGCTGTTTTTT

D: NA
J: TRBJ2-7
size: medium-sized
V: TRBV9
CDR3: CASSDGGGYEQYF
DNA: TGTGCCAGCAGTGACGGGGGTGGCTACGAGCAGTACTTC

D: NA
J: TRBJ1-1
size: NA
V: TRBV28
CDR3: CASKTSWGMNTEAFF
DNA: TGTGCCAGCAAAACGTCTTGGGGGATGAACACTGAAGCTTTCTTT

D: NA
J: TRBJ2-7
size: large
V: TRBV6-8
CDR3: CASSGRGASYEQYF
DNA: TGTGCCAGCAGTGGACGGGGGGCGTCCTACGAGCAGTACTTC

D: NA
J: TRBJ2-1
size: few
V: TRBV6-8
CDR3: CASTPRGGMLDNEQFF
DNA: TGTGCCAGCACTCCCCGAGGGGGGATGCTGGACAATGAGCAGTTCTTC

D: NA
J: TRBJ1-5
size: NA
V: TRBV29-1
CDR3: CSVQGQRNQPQHF
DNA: TGCAGCGTCCAAGGACAGCGCAATCAGCCCCAGCATTTT

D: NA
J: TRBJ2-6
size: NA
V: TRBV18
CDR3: CASSPAVLSGANVLTF
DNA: TGTGCCAGCTCACCAGCGGTACTCTCTGGGGCCAACGTCCTGACTTTC

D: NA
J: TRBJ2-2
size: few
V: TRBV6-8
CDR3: CASSTPDGSGELFF
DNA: TGTGCCAGCAGTACCCCCGACGGCTCCGGGGAGCTGTTTTTT

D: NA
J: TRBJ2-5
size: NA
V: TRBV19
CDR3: CASSISTSGETQYF
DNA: TGTGCCAGTAGTATTAGTACTTCCGGGGAGACCCAGTACTTC

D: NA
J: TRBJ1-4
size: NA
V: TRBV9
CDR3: CASSVAWASDEKLFF
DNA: TGTGCCAGCAGCGTAGCTTGGGCGTCGGATGAAAAACTGTTTTTT

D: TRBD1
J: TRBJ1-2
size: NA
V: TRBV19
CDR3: CASLEAGTGVYGYTF
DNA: TGTGCCAGTCTTGAAGCCGGGACAGGGGTATATGGCTACACCTTC

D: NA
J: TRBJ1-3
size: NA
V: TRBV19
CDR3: CASRAYEGSGNTIYF
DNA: TGTGCCAGTAGAGCTTATGAGGGCTCTGGAAACACCATATATTTT

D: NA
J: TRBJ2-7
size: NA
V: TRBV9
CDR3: CASSPSAQTYEQYF
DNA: TGTGCCAGCAGCCCGTCGGCACAAACCTACGAGCAGTACTTC

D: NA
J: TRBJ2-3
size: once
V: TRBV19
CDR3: CASTVGIHTDTQYF
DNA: TGTGCCAGTACCGTTGGCATACACACAGATACGCAGTATTTT

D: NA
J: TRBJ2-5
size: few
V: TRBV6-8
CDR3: CASSYSTTGWETQYF
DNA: TGTGCCAGCAGTTACTCGACGACGGGATGGGAGACCCAGTACTTC